A selection of T cell receptor beta chains follows, all from one sample in a study of blood T cell repertoires in COVID-19. Here immunoSEQ multiplex PCR was the method, and the copy in TCRdb shows in-frame clones only, minus some. The sample includes fewer than 200,000 clones, under 95% of them seen just once. The sample taken for sequencing was peripheral blood. Receptors originate from a man between 18 and 35 years old with COVID-19, enrolled during active disease. CDR3s include the opening cysteine and the closing phenylalanine or tryptophan. D genes are given only for firm matches. Expanded clones get a size class; other rows say once, few or many, or leave the size out.

>.|TRBV28|15|TRBJ1-2|TRBD1
TGTGCCAGCAACCCCGGGACAGGGGGTGACTATGGCTACACCTTC
CASNPGTGGDYGYTF
>.|TRBV28|17|TRBJ1-2|.
TGTGCCAGCAGTTTATGGGGGGCAGGGCTGAAGAACTATGGCTACACCTTC
CASSLWGAGLKNYGYTF
>.|TRBV12-3/TRBV12-4|13|TRBJ2-7|.
TGTGCCAGCAGTTCCGTCCGTATTTACGAGCAGTACTTC
CASSSVRIYEQYF
>once|TRBV19|14|TRBJ1-5|.
TGTGCCAGTAGTTCGAGTGGAGGGGTTCAGCCCCAGCATTTT
CASSSSGGVQPQHF
>.|TRBV27|18|TRBJ2-7|TRBD2
TGTGCCAGCAGTTCAAGCCCACCGGGACTAGGAACCCACTACGAGCAGTACTTC
CASSSSPPGLGTHYEQYF
>.|TRBV6-5|15|TRBJ1-4|.
TGTGCCAGCAGTCCGAGGGGGAGAACTAATGAAAAACTGTTTTTT
CASSPRGRTNEKLFF
>.|TRBV27|12|TRBJ1-2|TRBD1
TGTGCCAGCAGCGACAGGGGTTATGGCTACACCTTC
CASSDRGYGYTF
>.|TRBV5-1|15|TRBJ1-3|TRBD1
TGCGCCAGCAGCCCCGGGGACAGGGGATTTAACACCATATATTTT
CASSPGDRGFNTIYF
>.|TRBV6-5|15|TRBJ2-1|.
TGTGCCAGCAGTTACTCCGACCTTACAGGGAATGAGCAGTTCTTC
CASSYSDLTGNEQFF
>.|TRBV2|16|TRBJ2-1|TRBD2
TGTGCCCTCGGTGGATCCGGGACTAGTCCCTACAATGAGCAGTTCTTC
CALGGSGTSPYNEQFF
>once|TRBV12-5|13|TRBJ2-1|TRBD2
TGTGCTAGTGGGCGGGAGTATGGAAGTGAGCAGTTCTTC
CASGREYGSEQFF
>.|TRBV28|14|TRBJ1-2|.
TGTGCCAGCAGTTTATTGGGCACTTACTATGGCTACACCTTC
CASSLLGTYYGYTF
>.|TRBV7-2|15|TRBJ2-7|TRBD2
TGTGCCAGCAGAACTGCCCTAGCGGGAGGGAGCGAGCAGTACTTC
CASRTALAGGSEQYF
>.|TRBV6-2/TRBV6-3|18|TRBJ2-2|TRBD2
TGTGCCAGCAGTTACTCGTATACGGGACTAGAGACTCCCGGGGAGCTGTTTTTT
CASSYSYTGLETPGELFF
>.|TRBV11-2|16|TRBJ2-2|.
TGTGCCAGCAGCCCCTCACAGGACAAACGCACCGGGGAGCTGTTTTTT
CASSPSQDKRTGELFF
>.|TRBV25-1|12|TRBJ2-7|.
TGTGCCAGCAGTCAGAACCGCTACGAGCAGTACTTC
CASSQNRYEQYF
>.|TRBV6-5|15|TRBJ2-1|TRBD2
TGTGCCAGCAGTTATGGGACTAGCGGTTACAATGAGCAGTTCTTC
CASSYGTSGYNEQFF
>once|TRBV19|15|TRBJ2-6|.
TGTGCCAGTAGTACCGACAGTTCTGGGGCCAACGTCCTGACTTTC
CASSTDSSGANVLTF
>once|TRBV6-2/TRBV6-3|15|TRBJ2-2|TRBD1
TGTGCCAGCAGCAGGGACAGCAAGAACACCGGGGAGCTGTTTTTT
CASSRDSKNTGELFF
>.|TRBV28|13|TRBJ2-5|TRBD2
TGTGCCAGCAGTTTGGCAGGGAGGGAGATCCAGTACTTC
CASSLAGREIQYF
>.|TRBV28|15|TRBJ2-7|TRBD2
TGTGCCAGCAGTTTTTGGGTCGAGGGACTAGGCGAGCAGTACTTC
CASSFWVEGLGEQYF
>.|TRBV6-5|12|TRBJ1-2|.
TGTGCCGGGTTCCAGGGGAACTATGGCTACACCTTC
CAGFQGNYGYTF
>.|TRBV19|16|TRBJ1-5|.
TGTGCCAGTAGTATAGTGGCGACAGTGGGAAATCAGCCCCAGCATTTT
CASSIVATVGNQPQHF
>once|TRBV7-2|15|TRBJ1-6|.
TGTGCCAGCAGCGCCCGGGAGGCGGGTAATTCACCCCTCCACTTT
CASSAREAGNSPLHF
>.|TRBV15|16|TRBJ1-4|.
.
CATRAVGGGTNEKLLF
>.|TRBV11-2|16|TRBJ2-1|TRBD2
TGTGCCAGCAGCTTAAGAGCGGGAGTATCCTACAATGAGCAGTTCTTC
CASSLRAGVSYNEQFF
>.|TRBV11-2|14|TRBJ1-1|.
TGTGCCAGCAGCTTTAGAGGTTGGAACACTGAAGCTTTCTTT
CASSFRGWNTEAFF
>.|TRBV7-3|13|TRBJ2-2|.
TGTGCCAGCAGCGCCTCGACTTCTGGAGGTCTGTTTTTT
CASSASTSGGLFF
>.|TRBV7-9|13|TRBJ1-2|TRBD1
TGTGCCAGCAGCGGCAGGGGGAACTATGGCTACACCTTC
CASSGRGNYGYTF
>once|TRBV6-5|14|TRBJ2-7|TRBD2
TGTGCCAGCAGTTCTAGCGGGAGCTCCTACGAGCAGTACTTC
CASSSSGSSYEQYF
>few|TRBV7-9|15|TRBJ1-4|.
TGTGCCAGCAGCTCACTTACGGGACAAAACGAAAAACTGCTTTTT
CASSSLTGQNEKLLF
>.|TRBV10-1|12|TRBJ2-2|.
TGCGCCAGCAGTGAGGGGCCGGGGGAGCTGTTTTTT
CASSEGPGELFF
>.|TRBV5-4|13|TRBJ2-7|.
TGTGCCAGCAGCTTGCGGCAGGGTTGGGAGCAGTACTTC
CASSLRQGWEQYF
>.|TRBV28|15|TRBJ2-2|.
TGTGCCAGCAGTTTAATGAGGGTTGGGACCGGGGAGCTGTTTTTT
CASSLMRVGTGELFF
>few|TRBV6-4|14|TRBJ2-6|.
TGTGCCAGCGCCGACAGGACTGGGGCCAACGTCCTGACTTTC
CASADRTGANVLTF
>.|TRBV4-3|16|TRBJ1-1|.
TGCGCCAGCAGCCAACTAATAAGGGGGAGGGGGACTGAAGCTTTCTTT
CASSQLIRGRGTEAFF
>.|TRBV5-5|15|TRBJ2-1|TRBD1
TGTGCCAGCAGCTTGACAGGGGGCGCAGGCAATGAGCAGTTCTTC
CASSLTGGAGNEQFF
>.|TRBV24-1|13|TRBJ2-7|.
TGTGCCACCAGTGAACCTGGCCGGGACGAGCAGTACTTC
CATSEPGRDEQYF
>.|TRBV11-3|15|TRBJ2-7|TRBD2
TGTGCCAGCAGCCCCGGTAGCGGGATCTCCTACGAGCAGTACTTC
CASSPGSGISYEQYF
>.|TRBV7-8|16|TRBJ2-7|.
TGTGCCAGCAGCCCAGAGGGCAGAACGAGCTCCTACGAGCAGTACTTC
CASSPEGRTSSYEQYF
>.|TRBV24-1|14|TRBJ2-7|TRBD1
TGTGCCACCAGTCAAACAGGGGTGCCCTACGAGCAGTACTTC
CATSQTGVPYEQYF
>.|TRBV6-5|15|TRBJ2-1|TRBD2
TGTGCCAGCAGCAAGGGGACTAGCGGGAACAATGAGCAGTTCTTC
CASSKGTSGNNEQFF
>.|TRBV9|12|TRBJ2-7|.
TGTGCCAGCAGCGTAGGTCGCGACGAGCAGTACTTC
CASSVGRDEQYF
>.|TRBV9|15|TRBJ2-1|TRBD2
TGTGCCAGTAACCTTCGTGGGGGGGAGTACAATGAGCAGTTCTTC
CASNLRGGEYNEQFF
>.|TRBV11-2|14|TRBJ1-1|.
TGTGCCAGCAGCTTGGACAGATACACTTTTGAAGCTTTCTTT
CASSLDRYTFEAFF
>.|TRBV28|15|TRBJ2-6|TRBD1
TGTGCCAGCAGTTCGGACAGGGCTGGGGCCAACGTCCTGACTTTC
CASSSDRAGANVLTF
>.|TRBV5-8|15|TRBJ2-2|.
TGTGCCAGCAGCTTGGTCAGGGAGAACACCGGGGAGCTGTTTTTT
CASSLVRENTGELFF
>.|TRBV3-1/TRBV3-2|15|TRBJ1-5|TRBD1
TGTGCCAGCAGCCAAGATACAGGGGGGGATCAGCCCCAGCATTTT
CASSQDTGGDQPQHF
>.|TRBV28|14|TRBJ2-7|TRBD2
TGTGCCAGCAGCTGGACTAGCGGGACCTACGAGCAGTACTTC
CASSWTSGTYEQYF
>.|TRBV5-1|17|TRBJ2-2|TRBD2
TGCGCCAGCAGCTTCCCCCCAGCGGGGATAAACACCGGGGAGCTGTTTTTT
CASSFPPAGINTGELFF
>.|TRBV9|14|TRBJ2-7|.
TGTGCCAGCAGCGTAGACCTAGCGAGGGTGGAACAGTACTTC
CASSVDLARVEQYF
>.|TRBV6-6|17|TRBJ2-1|.
TGTGCCAGCAGTCCCCCCAGGGGGGCTCTGGCCTACAATGAGCAGTTCTTC
CASSPPRGALAYNEQFF
>once|TRBV4-1|16|TRBJ1-3|.
TGCGCCAGCAGCCTTCTCTTCCCACACTCTGGAAACACCATATATTTT
CASSLLFPHSGNTIYF
>.|TRBV12-3/TRBV12-4|12|TRBJ2-1|.
TGTGCCAGCAGCCGGCAGGGGAATGAGCAGTTCTTC
CASSRQGNEQFF
>.|TRBV9|15|TRBJ2-7|.
TGTGCCAGCAGCGCAACTAGAACAGGGTTCCACGAGCAGTACTTC
CASSATRTGFHEQYF
>.|TRBV7-3|15|TRBJ1-1|.
TGTGCCAGCAGCCCTGGGACGAGGGGGAGCACTGAAGCTTTCTTT
CASSPGTRGSTEAFF
>.|TRBV5-5|17|TRBJ2-7|TRBD1
TGTGCCAGCAGCTTGGAACGGTCGCGGACAGGGGATTACGAGCAGTACTTC
CASSLERSRTGDYEQYF
>.|TRBV7-2|14|TRBJ2-7|.
TGTGCCAGCAGCTTAAGTGACAGCTCCTACGAGCAGTACTTC
CASSLSDSSYEQYF
>.|TRBV28|15|TRBJ2-7|.
TGTGCCAGCAGATCCTTTCTCGGGGGAGCCTACGAGCAGTACTTC
CASRSFLGGAYEQYF
>.|TRBV28|16|TRBJ1-4|TRBD1
TGTGCCAGCAGTCCCCGGGGGACAGGGGACCAGGAAAAACTGTTTTTT
CASSPRGTGDQEKLFF